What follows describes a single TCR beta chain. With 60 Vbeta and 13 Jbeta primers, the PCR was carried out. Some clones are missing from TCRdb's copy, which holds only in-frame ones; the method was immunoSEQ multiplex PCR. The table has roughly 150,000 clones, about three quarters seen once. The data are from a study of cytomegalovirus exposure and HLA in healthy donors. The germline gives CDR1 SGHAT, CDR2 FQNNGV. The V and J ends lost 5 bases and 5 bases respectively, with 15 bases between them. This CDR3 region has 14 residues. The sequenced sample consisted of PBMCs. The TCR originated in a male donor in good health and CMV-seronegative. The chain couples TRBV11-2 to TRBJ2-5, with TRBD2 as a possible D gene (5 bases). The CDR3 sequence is CASSTTGPGETQYF. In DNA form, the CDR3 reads TGTGCCAGCAGCACCACCGGGCCGGGGGAGACCCAGTACTTC.